One and the same sample provided the 6 T cell receptor beta chains below, sequenced in a study of vaccination effects on CD4 cells after COVID-19. Clones were sequenced by immunoSEQ multiplex PCR, and TCRdb holds only the in-frame ones, with some missing. The sample lists tens of thousands of clones; approximately 75% were seen once. Sequencing in the ViraFEST assay came after antigen-specific CD4+ T cells had been expanded with viral peptide pools, which were used to stimulate PBMC. At the end of around eleven days of culture, CD4+ T cells were isolated. Testing of the vaccine recipients showed negative nucleocapsid antibodies and no prior SARS-CoV-2 infection. Their antigens are not known. The sequencing used CD4+ T cells from PBMCs cultured with HCoV-OC43 spike peptides, collected before COVID-19 vaccination. Subset indicated: HCoV-OC43 spike overlapping peptide pool stimulation. These receptors all come from a human donor who received a COVID-19 vaccine.

The V and J genes are TRBV21-1 and TRBJ1-1. TRBV21-1 is recorded as a pseudogene. This CDR3 region has 12 residues. The CDR3 loop is CASSKENTEAFF. The DNA of the CDR3 is TGTGCCAGCAGCAAGGAGAACACTGAAGCTTTCTTT.

This chain connects TRBV7-9 to TRBJ2-5; TRBD1 or TRBD2 may be the D gene (5 bases each). Germline V CDR1 and CDR2: SEHNR, FQNEAQ (reference sequence). V gave up 0 bases and J gave up 3 bases, with 11 bases separating them. This CDR3 contains 15 residues. CDR3 in amino acids: CASSLAAREKETQYF. CDR3 bases: TGTGCCAGCAGCTTAGCTGCCAGGGAGAAAGAGACCCAGTACTTC.

The chain has TRBV6-1 and TRBJ2-1; perhaps TRBD2 as D (6 bases). The V and J ends lost 2 bases and 9 bases respectively, with 14 bases between them. Germline values: CDR1 MNHNS, CDR2 SASEGT. There are 14 residues in the CDR3. The CDR3 coding sequence is TGTGCCAGCAGTGAACGGGGGAGAGGCGGTGAGCAGTTCTTC. Translation: CASSERGRGGEQFF.

The genes are TRBV5-4 and TRBJ2-3; 10 positions match TRBD2. Germline CDR1 SGHNT, CDR2 YYREEE (reference sequence). The CDR3 spans 17 residues. V lost 0 bases to trimming and J lost 2 bases; unmatched junction nucleotides: 6. CDR3 sequence: CASSLGALAGATDTQYF. CDR3 in DNA: TGTGCCAGCAGCTTGGGGGCCCTAGCGGGGGCCACAGATACGCAGTATTTT.

This chain connects TRBV6-4 to TRBJ1-4; 9 positions agree with TRBD1. The V gene's germline CDR1 is MRHNA and CDR2 SNTAGT. V dropped 6 bases and J dropped 8; count of bases not matched to a gene: 10. This CDR3 comprises 15 residues. This CDR3 reads CASRAGTGRCEKLFF. CDR3 in DNA: TGTGCCAGCAGAGCGGGGACAGGGCGCTGCGAAAAACTGTTTTTT.

Only one count was recorded for this clone. The gene calls are TRBV7-8 and TRBJ2-3; TRBD1 is a possible D gene (6 bases). V was pared by 2 bases and J by 4 bases, with 10 bases between. The CDR3 has 14 residues. CDR1 and CDR2 (germline): SGHVS, FQNEAQ. CDR3 region: CASSLRQVADTQYF. CDR3 DNA sequence: TGTGCCAGCAGCTTAAGACAGGTTGCAGATACGCAGTATTTT.